This T cell receptor beta chain is from a study of blood T cell repertoires in COVID-19. About the study: COVID-19 samples collected from the United States, Italy and Spain covered acute and convalescent phases. Nucleic acid was either cDNA or gDNA, and it came from T cells, B-cell-depleted T cells, or PBMCs.

Original handling: From reference gene primer amplification, estimates of nucleated cell counts were derived. Data came from immunoSEQ multiplex PCR; TCRdb stores just in-frame clones and leaves some out. From that table come the V and J calls and clone size; the DNA was used to work out D and trimming. Of tens of thousands of clones in the sample, around 83% are singletons; the top ten hold around two fifths. Germline V gene sequence: CDR1 SGHDN, CDR2 FVKESK. Trimming stripped 5 bases from V and 9 bases from J, with 11 bases between. CDR3 length: 13 amino acids. Sequencing used peripheral blood. This sequence originates from a man older than 75 with acute or convalescent COVID-19. The chain employs TRBV14 and TRBJ1-6; a possible D gene is TRBD1 (5 bases). CDR3 nucleotide sequence: TGTGCCAGCAGCTCCTCAGGGTTTTCACCCCTCCACTTT. It translates to CASSSSGFSPLHF.